These 16 T cell receptor beta chains were all obtained from the same sample, sequenced in a study of blood T cell repertoires in COVID-19 (dated by TCRdb to 2020 to 2022). Receptor amplification or capture employed the immunoSEQ multiplex PCR assay. TCRdb retrieved this table from immuneACCESS and kept in-frame rearrangements only. Not all clones are present; in checked studies, unresolved V genes account for under half, and no reason is known for the remainder. A total of more than 200,000 clones appear in this sample, 70% to 90% of them only once. Approximately 10% of the sample goes to the ten largest clones. Sample: peripheral blood. Receptors were obtained from a man over 45 with COVID-19, enrolled during active disease.

The chain is built from TRBV6-4 and TRBJ1-2; unclear D gene. Germline V gives CDR1 MRHNA, CDR2 SNTAGT. The ends were cut back, 2 bases at V and 4 bases at J, with 14 bases in the middle. This CDR3 is 15 amino acids long. This chain's CDR3 is CASSDRGGSVYGYTF. The DNA for the CDR3 is TGTGCCAGCAGTGACCGGGGAGGATCGGTCTATGGCTACACCTTC.

This clone was seen only once. The V and J genes are TRBV28 and TRBJ2-7; TRBD2 aligns across 10 bases. V lost 3 bases and J lost 7; bases outside the gene matches: 6. Germline V gene lookup returns CDR1 MDHEN and CDR2 SYDVKM. CDR3 size: 14 residues. This CDR3 reads CASSLASGRGEQYF. In DNA form, the CDR3 reads TGTGCCAGCAGTTTGGCTAGCGGGAGAGGGGAGCAGTACTTC.

The rearrangement uses TRBV4-2 and TRBJ1-1; TRBD1 aligns across 12 bases. The V and J ends lost 5 bases and 6 bases, in that order; junction bases with no gene match: 10. Germline CDR1 and CDR2: LGHNA and YNFKEQ. This CDR3 has 16 residues. This chain's CDR3 is CASSYFPGQGAPEAFF. The CDR3 DNA sequence: TGTGCCAGCAGCTATTTTCCGGGACAGGGGGCTCCTGAAGCTTTCTTT.

In its sample, this clone was seen once. The V gene is TRBV6-1, the J gene TRBJ2-5, with TRBD1 identical over 7 bases. Trimming cost V 1 base and J 6 bases; bases outside gene matches: 2. From germline, CDR1 is MNHNS and CDR2 SASEGT. The CDR3 loop spans 13 amino acids. CDR3 DNA sequence: TGTGCCAGCAGTGAAGAGGGGGCCAAGACCCAGTACTTC. Protein product: CASSEEGAKTQYF.

The chain carries TRBV6-5 and TRBJ2-7; a possible D gene is TRBD1 (6 bases). Deletions cut 4 bases from V and 4 bases from J, with 8 bases between. Per the germline V gene, CDR1 is MNHEY and CDR2 is SVGAGI. There are 12 residues in the CDR3. As DNA, the CDR3 is TGTGCCAGCAGTTCACAGGGTTACGAGCAGTACTTC. Translation: CASSSQGYEQYF.

This chain joins TRBV18 and TRBJ2-2; no firm D call. The length of the CDR3 is 16 residues. Germline-derived CDR1 and CDR2 are KGHSH and LQKENI. The V and J ends lost 5 bases and 0 bases respectively, with 13 bases between them. The CDR3 reads CASSTLWSTNTGELFF. CDR3 sequence (DNA): TGTGCCAGCTCAACTCTTTGGTCGACGAACACCGGGGAGCTGTTTTTT.

The sample holds one count of this clone. The chain employs TRBV5-6 and TRBJ1-2; TRBD1 aligns across 11 bases. The CDR3 is made up of 16 amino acids. V shed 4 bases and J 6 bases; nucleotides not matched to a gene: 11. Germline values: CDR1 SGHDT, CDR2 YYEEEE. The CDR3 DNA reads TGTGCCAGCAGCCCCCACTGGACAGGGGGCTGGCATGGCTACACCTTC. It translates to CASSPHWTGGWHGYTF.

The rearrangement links TRBV27 to TRBJ2-5; TRBD1 agrees at 11 bases. The trim removed 2 bases at V and 2 bases at J, leaving 7 bases unmatched. CDR1 and CDR2 from the germline V gene are MNHEY and SMNVEV (reference sequence). The CDR3 length is 17 residues. In DNA, the CDR3 is TGTGCCAGCAGTTTAAGTCGGACAGGGGGCTTTCAAGAGACCCAGTACTTC. The encoded protein is CASSLSRTGGFQETQYF.

The genes are TRBV6-5 and TRBJ1-1; the D gene is possibly TRBD1 (6 bases). V was shortened by 4 bases and J by 1 base, with 10 bases between the two germline ends. CDR3 length: 14 residues. Germline-derived CDR1 and CDR2 are MNHEY and SVGAGI. CDR3 DNA: TGTGCCAGCAGTTTGGACAGTTGGAACACTGAAGCTTTCTTT. Translated, it gives CASSLDSWNTEAFF.

The V and J genes are TRBV28 and TRBJ1-2; TRBD1 matches 9 bases. Looked up from germline, CDR1 is MDHEN and CDR2 is SYDVKM. With 7 bases clipped from V and 7 bases from J, the junction kept 13 bases outside the gene matches. The CDR3 consists of 15 residues. The CDR3 is CASKTSTDRGGGYTF. For the CDR3, the DNA is TGTGCCAGCAAAACCTCGACGGACAGGGGTGGTGGCTACACCTTC.

This clone appeared once. The CDR3 protein is CASSLTSGGLTGELFF. Written as DNA, the CDR3 is TGTGCCAGCAGCTTGACTAGCGGGGGGTTAACCGGGGAGCTGTTTTTT. The genes are TRBV11-3 and TRBJ2-2, with TRBD2 matching 13 bases. The junction had 3 bases not matched to a gene; V was cut back by 3 bases and J by 5 bases. This CDR3 contains 16 residues. Germline V gene sequence: CDR1 SGHNT, CDR2 YENEEA.

This clone was detected only once. The rearrangement joins TRBV27 to TRBJ1-1; a weak D match, TRBD1 (6 bases). Between the trimmed V and J ends, which lost 1 base and 0 bases, there was a span of 9 bases. Germline V gives CDR1 MNHEY, CDR2 SMNVEV (reference sequence). The CDR3 runs 15 residues. The CDR3 nucleotides are TGTGCCAGCAGTTTATTAGGGGGATTGAACACTGAAGCTTTCTTT. Translation: CASSLLGGLNTEAFF.

In this sample, this clone turned up a few times. As DNA, the CDR3 is TGTGCCAGTAGAGTTGTTGGAGATGAAAAACTGTTTTTT. Translated: CASRVVGDEKLFF. The rearrangement uses TRBV19 and TRBJ1-4, with D uncertain. V shed 6 bases and J shed 6 bases, with 11 bases lying between them. The CDR3 extends over 13 amino acids. Per germline, CDR1 LNHDA and CDR2 SQIVND (reference sequence).

This sequence joins TRBV18 and TRBJ2-5; no clear D. The CDR3 length is 10 residues. V lost 8 bases and J lost 1, with 2 bases in between. The germline V gene has CDR1 KGHSH and CDR2 LQKENI. The CDR3 bases are TGTGCCAGCCTCCAAGAGACCCAGTACTTC. As protein: CASLQETQYF.

This clone was seen once. The rearrangement uses TRBV6-2 or TRBV6-3 and TRBJ2-7, with D possibly matching TRBD2 (5 bases). The V end lost 4 bases, the J end lost 1 base, and 14 bases lay between the germline ends. Germline V CDR1 and CDR2: MNHEY, SVGEGT. This CDR3 contains 15 residues. CDR3 residues: CASSSLRTPSYEQYF. The CDR3 DNA follows: TGTGCCAGCAGTTCTCTTCGGACTCCTTCCTACGAGCAGTACTTC.

The gene calls are TRBV27 and TRBJ1-1; 7 positions agree with TRBD1. There are 17 residues in the CDR3. The V and J ends lost 4 bases and 1 base, in that order; junction bases with no gene match: 12. The germline V gene encodes CDR1 MNHEY and CDR2 SMNVEV (reference sequence). CDR3 nucleotide sequence: TGTGCCAGCAGTTCGTACAGGGGACTCATACCGAACACTGAAGCTTTCTTT. Protein: CASSSYRGLIPNTEAFF.